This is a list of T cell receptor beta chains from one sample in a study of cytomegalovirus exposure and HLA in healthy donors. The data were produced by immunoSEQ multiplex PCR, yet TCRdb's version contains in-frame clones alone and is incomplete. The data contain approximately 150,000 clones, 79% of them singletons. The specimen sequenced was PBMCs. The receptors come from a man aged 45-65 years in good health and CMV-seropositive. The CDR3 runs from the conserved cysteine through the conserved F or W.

CASSLLGDREQFF,TRBV27,TRBJ2-1
CASSPAGNIQYF,TRBV14,TRBJ2-4
CASSSPGLADPYEQYF,TRBV7-9,TRBJ2-7
CASSVGAGITYEQYF,TRBV9,.
CSSSSGGQETQYF,TRBV7-9,TRBJ2-5
CASSLYGGSSSYEQYF,TRBV5-1,TRBJ2-7
CAWSARGTFYEQYF,TRBV30,TRBJ2-7
CASSSRLGARVETQYF,TRBV28,TRBJ2-5
CASSYLGVEQFF,TRBV5-1,TRBJ2-1
CASEGTGRGGVKTQYF,TRBV19,TRBJ2-5
CASSGRVTSTDTQYF,TRBV9,TRBJ2-3
CASSPKYSGSSTDTQYF,TRBV7-3,TRBJ2-3
CASVGSGPINEQFF,TRBV2,TRBJ2-1
CASSLYRNSEETQYF,TRBV5-1,TRBJ2-5
CASSLVDSAYEQYF,TRBV11-2,TRBJ2-7